The T cell receptor (beta chain) under discussion was sequenced for a study of post-analysis software for immune sequencing data (dated by TCRdb to between 2014 and 2017). At the level of the whole study: Recorded disease courses included relapsing-remitting, secondary progressive and progressive-relapsing multiple sclerosis, with some patients lacking subtype annotation. The multiple sclerosis patient repertoires were compared with about a dozen previously published healthy control repertoires from donors aged roughly 6 to 25 years. A subset of samples was prepared in parallel using single-end sample barcoding, then pooled and co-amplified after Illumina adapter ligation.

TCR beta repertoires were profiled from peripheral blood of approximately 13 young patients with multiple sclerosis to demonstrate the VDJtools post-analysis software. The patients with multiple sclerosis were children and adolescents between about 6 and 15 years of age. This clonotype appeared a few times. What antigen it recognizes has not been identified. One base away there is no much larger clone; base qualities are not given. Libraries were built with PCR. The sequencer was an Illumina HiSeq 2500. To reduce PCR and sequencing biases, unique molecular identifiers were built into the TCR beta cDNA libraries. Approximately 500,000 cDNA molecules were obtained for every 1 to 10 million input T cells, so each molecule roughly corresponded to one T cell. The patient libraries were prepared and sequenced using the same protocol as the earlier healthy control dataset. Samples belonging to the same batch were prepared together, multiplexed and sequenced on a shared HiSeq lane. Turning to the authors' computational methods: MIGEC handled the raw barcoded reads, throwing out single-read molecular identifier groups before consensus assembly and CDR3 extraction. VDJtools was used for post-analysis of the clonotype tables, with diversity normalized by down-sampling every dataset to the smallest sample size. In repertoire overlap clustering, CDR3 amino acid sequences, but not nucleotide sequences, were matched to correct batch-related cross-sample contamination. The public reads were reprocessed in TCRdb via fastp at Q25 and MiXCR, keeping in-frame beta chains. Rows with one shared CDR3 protein collapse into an entry with the most common genes and DNA. The V and J calls and clone size come from TCRdb's table, not from the authors' own analysis. Within this sample are around 440,000 distinct CDR3 sequences, with under 55% of them counted one time only. The leading ten clones occupy 12% of the sample.

Summary of the overall study and its limitations: The multiple sclerosis patient group was slightly younger than the control group. Strong co-clustering of samples prepared in the same batch was shown by direct clustering with F measure, prompting a batch-effect correction. Normalized Chao1 diversity was significantly lower in multiple sclerosis patients than controls, suggesting substantial peripheral T-cell clonal expansion. Patients showed significantly higher frequencies than controls for a handful of TRBV segments, among them TRBV5-6, TRBV5-1 and TRBV20-1.

The germline V gene yields SNHLY for CDR1 and FYNNEI for CDR2. The CDR3 goes from the cysteine to the phenylalanine over 15 residues. The read is trimmed to its CDR3 DNA, 45 bases read in frame from base 1. The junction shows trimming of 8 bases on V and 2 bases on J, plus 19 bases between the germline ends. The specimen sequenced was blood. The sequence links TRBV2 to TRBJ2-7, with no reliable assignment of the D segment. The receptor was derived from a girl between 5 and 17 years old with multiple sclerosis. Here is the DNA: TGTGCCAGCGAAAGATTTGATGCGGAGACCTACGAGCAGTACTTC. Its amino acids are CASERFDAETYEQYF.